This is a list of T cell receptor beta chains from one sample in a study of T-cell reconstitution after alpha-beta-depleted transplantation in children. In TCRdb, the PCR reads were re-called with MiXCR into one record per CDR3 protein. The sample has about 540,000 distinct CDR3 sequences; roughly 18% are singletons. This specimen consisted of PBMCs from the stem cell graft donor, obtained from the stem cell graft. These receptor sequences come from a human donor who donated a stem cell graft to a child with acute lymphoblastic leukemia. Both conserved end residues are part of each CDR3. D genes are given only for firm matches. Expanded clones get a size class; other rows say once, few or many, or leave the size out.

V gene: TRBV5-5; clone size: -; D gene: -; J gene: TRBJ2-7; CDR3 protein: CASSLGWGGYEQYF; CDR3 DNA: TGTGCCAGCAGCTTGGGGTGGGGTGGCTACGAGCAGTACTTC
V gene: TRBV7-8; clone size: -; D gene: -; J gene: TRBJ2-7; CDR3 protein: CASSPRSGRIKEQYF; CDR3 DNA: TGTGCCAGCAGCCCCCGCTCAGGGCGCATTAAAGAGCAGTACTTC
V gene: TRBV3-1; clone size: many; D gene: -; J gene: TRBJ1-4; CDR3 protein: CASSQGDGGEKLFF; CDR3 DNA: TGTGCCAGCAGCCAAGGCGACGGTGGGGAAAAACTGTTTTTT
V gene: TRBV7-8; clone size: many; D gene: TRBD2; J gene: TRBJ2-5; CDR3 protein: CASSLLAGIEETQYF; CDR3 DNA: TGTGCCAGCAGCCTACTAGCGGGAATCGAAGAGACCCAGTACTTC
V gene: TRBV30; clone size: few; D gene: TRBD2; J gene: TRBJ2-1; CDR3 protein: CAWSVRVAGGDEQFF; CDR3 DNA: TGTGCCTGGAGTGTACGGGTAGCGGGAGGCGATGAGCAGTTCTTC
V gene: TRBV20-1; clone size: few; D gene: TRBD2; J gene: TRBJ2-3; CDR3 protein: CSARALGTRVTQYF; CDR3 DNA: TGCAGTGCTAGAGCGCTCGGGACTAGAGTCACGCAGTATTTT
V gene: TRBV9; clone size: few; D gene: TRBD1; J gene: TRBJ1-2; CDR3 protein: CASSVGQGFGYTF; CDR3 DNA: TGTGCCAGCAGCGTTGGACAGGGGTTTGGCTACACCTTC
V gene: TRBV7-6; clone size: few; D gene: -; J gene: TRBJ1-5; CDR3 protein: CASSRFGGGSNQPQHF; CDR3 DNA: TGTGCCAGCAGCCGTTTCGGAGGGGGTAGCAATCAGCCCCAGCATTTT
V gene: TRBV25-1; clone size: few; D gene: -; J gene: TRBJ2-3; CDR3 protein: CASSGPTGHRTDTQYF; CDR3 DNA: TGTGCCAGCAGTGGTCCCACAGGGCACCGCACAGATACGCAGTATTTT
V gene: TRBV20-1; clone size: many; D gene: -; J gene: TRBJ2-6; CDR3 protein: CSATGRPGANVLTF; CDR3 DNA: TGCAGTGCCACAGGGCGACCTGGGGCCAACGTCCTGACTTTC
V gene: TRBV29-1; clone size: -; D gene: -; J gene: TRBJ2-7; CDR3 protein: CSVVDSSAYEQYF; CDR3 DNA: TGCAGCGTGGTGGACAGTTCGGCCTACGAGCAGTACTTC
V gene: TRBV5-5; clone size: few; D gene: -; J gene: TRBJ2-5; CDR3 protein: CASSLMAQETQYF; CDR3 DNA: TGTGCCAGCAGCTTGATGGCCCAAGAGACCCAGTACTTC
V gene: TRBV6-4; clone size: many; D gene: -; J gene: TRBJ2-3; CDR3 protein: CASSDTSTDTQYF; CDR3 DNA: TGTGCCAGCAGTGACACTAGCACAGATACGCAGTATTTT
V gene: TRBV10-3; clone size: few; D gene: TRBD2; J gene: TRBJ2-3; CDR3 protein: CAIRGTSAITDTQYF; CDR3 DNA: TGTGCCATCAGGGGGACTAGCGCCATCACAGATACGCAGTATTTT
V gene: TRBV7-2; clone size: few; D gene: -; J gene: TRBJ2-3; CDR3 protein: CASSFMGVGLDTQYF; CDR3 DNA: TGTGCCAGCAGCTTTATGGGCGTTGGACTTGATACGCAGTATTTT
V gene: TRBV7-9; clone size: few; D gene: -; J gene: TRBJ1-2; CDR3 protein: CASSLAQAVGYTF; CDR3 DNA: TGTGCCAGCAGCTTAGCGCAGGCGGTCGGCTACACCTTC
V gene: TRBV29-1; clone size: many; D gene: -; J gene: TRBJ1-1; CDR3 protein: CSVERLNTEAFF; CDR3 DNA: TGCAGCGTTGAGCGGCTGAACACTGAAGCTTTCTTT
V gene: TRBV27; clone size: -; D gene: -; J gene: TRBJ2-3; CDR3 protein: CASSLGLRPLADTQYF; CDR3 DNA: TGTGCCAGCAGTTTAGGGTTGCGGCCTCTGGCAGATACGCAGTATTTT
V gene: TRBV29-1; clone size: -; D gene: -; J gene: TRBJ2-5; CDR3 protein: CSVERERETQYF; CDR3 DNA: TGCAGCGTTGAGAGGGAACGGGAGACCCAGTACTTC
V gene: TRBV12-5; clone size: once; D gene: -; J gene: TRBJ2-1; CDR3 protein: CASGLVGGLYNEQFF; CDR3 DNA: TGTGCTAGTGGTTTGGTAGGGGGGCTTTACAATGAGCAGTTCTTC
V gene: TRBV10-3; clone size: few; D gene: -; J gene: TRBJ2-5; CDR3 protein: CATGQQETQYF; CDR3 DNA: TGTGCCACTGGACAGCAAGAGACCCAGTACTTC
V gene: TRBV12-3/TRBV12-4; clone size: -; D gene: -; J gene: TRBJ1-5; CDR3 protein: CASSFSSIGQPQHF; CDR3 DNA: TGTGCCAGCAGTTTCAGTAGCATCGGACAGCCCCAGCATTTT
V gene: TRBV10-3; clone size: many; D gene: TRBD2; J gene: TRBJ2-1; CDR3 protein: CAISEPGLAGNEQFF; CDR3 DNA: TGTGCCATCAGTGAGCCCGGACTAGCGGGAAATGAGCAGTTCTTC
V gene: TRBV5-5; clone size: -; D gene: -; J gene: TRBJ1-4; CDR3 protein: CASSLAASATNEKLFF; CDR3 DNA: TGTGCCAGCAGCTTGGCGGCATCCGCAACTAATGAAAAACTGTTTTTT
V gene: TRBV12-3/TRBV12-4; clone size: -; D gene: -; J gene: TRBJ2-5; CDR3 protein: CASSFPGRGETQYF; CDR3 DNA: TGTGCCAGCAGTTTTCCGGGGCGCGGGGAGACCCAGTACTTC
V gene: TRBV20-1; clone size: -; D gene: TRBD2; J gene: TRBJ2-1; CDR3 protein: CSASGTRSYEQFF; CDR3 DNA: TGCAGTGCTAGTGGGACTAGATCCTATGAGCAGTTCTTC
V gene: TRBV19; clone size: -; D gene: -; J gene: TRBJ2-2; CDR3 protein: CASRLVGATGELFF; CDR3 DNA: TGTGCCAGTAGGTTGGTGGGAGCCACCGGGGAGCTGTTTTTT
V gene: TRBV19; clone size: -; D gene: -; J gene: TRBJ1-2; CDR3 protein: CASSNGARDGYTF; CDR3 DNA: TGTGCCAGTAGTAACGGGGCGCGGGATGGCTACACCTTC
V gene: TRBV28; clone size: few; D gene: TRBD2; J gene: TRBJ2-7; CDR3 protein: CASGGGGREQYF; CDR3 DNA: TGTGCCTCCGGTGGGGGAGGGCGCGAGCAGTACTTC
V gene: TRBV9; clone size: few; D gene: -; J gene: TRBJ2-1; CDR3 protein: CASSVVAVPASKYNEQFF; CDR3 DNA: TGTGCCAGCAGCGTAGTTGCTGTGCCTGCAAGCAAGTACAATGAGCAGTTCTTC
V gene: TRBV2; clone size: -; D gene: TRBD2; J gene: TRBJ2-1; CDR3 protein: CASRALAGGPGNEQFF; CDR3 DNA: TGTGCCAGCAGAGCCCTAGCGGGAGGGCCGGGCAATGAGCAGTTCTTC